Here is one T cell receptor beta chain with its context. What it recognizes is unknown. Repertoires were generated with immunoSEQ multiplex PCR, while TCRdb's copy carries only in-frame clones and drops some. Of under 150,000 clones in the sample, over 90% are singletons; the top ten hold roughly 0.9%. The germline V gene has CDR1 LGHDT and CDR2 YNNKEL (reference sequence). Losses at the gene ends were 6 bases for V and 2 bases for J; bases not matched to a gene: 9. The CDR3 is 15 residues long. The sample is drawn from a study of T cell responses to AZD1222 COVID-19 vaccine. Study observations and caveats: Among spike-specific TCRs, nearly half reportedly target unmutated variant regions.

This clonotype originated in an adult in good health. The chain couples TRBV3-1 (or the pseudogene TRBV3-2) to TRBJ2-7, with 8 bases lining up with TRBD1. The specimen comprised peripheral blood, sampled on day 0 of AZD1222 vaccination. This CDR3 reads CASRYSTGGTYEQYF. The CDR3 region has the DNA TGTGCCAGCAGGTATTCAACAGGGGGTACCTACGAGCAGTACTTC.